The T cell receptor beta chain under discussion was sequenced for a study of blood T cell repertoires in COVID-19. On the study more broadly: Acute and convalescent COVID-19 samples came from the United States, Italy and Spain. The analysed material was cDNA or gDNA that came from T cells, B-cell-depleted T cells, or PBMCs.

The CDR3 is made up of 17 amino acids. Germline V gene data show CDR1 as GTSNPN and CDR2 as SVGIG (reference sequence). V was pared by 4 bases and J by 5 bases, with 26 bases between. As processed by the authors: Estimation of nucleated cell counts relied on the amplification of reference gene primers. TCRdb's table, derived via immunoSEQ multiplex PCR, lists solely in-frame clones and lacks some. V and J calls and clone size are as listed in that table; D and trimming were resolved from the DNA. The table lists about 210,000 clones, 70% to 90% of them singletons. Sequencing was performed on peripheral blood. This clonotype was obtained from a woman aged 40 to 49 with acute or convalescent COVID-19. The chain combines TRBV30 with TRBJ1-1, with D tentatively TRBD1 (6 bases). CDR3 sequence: CAWKRAWTATTRTEAFF. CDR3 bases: TGTGCCTGGAAAAGGGCCTGGACAGCCACAACCAGGACTGAAGCTTTCTTT.